The 19 T cell receptor beta chains below all came from one sample that was sequenced in a study of blood T cell repertoires in COVID-19. Profiling relied on immunoSEQ multiplex PCR, and the TCRdb table lists in-frame clones only, not all of them. Of about 97,000 clones in the sample, roughly 92% were seen once. What was sequenced was peripheral blood. These receptors were collected from a woman aged 50 to 60 with COVID-19, enrolled during active disease.

The CDR3 spells CASSQESRQGSNTF. For the CDR3, the DNA is TGTGCCAGCAGCCAAGAGAGTCGACAGGGGTCGAACACCTTC. This rearrangement joins TRBV3-1 (or the pseudogene TRBV3-2) to TRBJ1-2, with 8 bases matching TRBD1. After removal of 0 bases from V and 12 bases from J, the junction contained 9 bases not matched to a gene. Germline V gene sequence: CDR1 LGHDT, CDR2 YNNKEL (reference sequence). This CDR3 contains 14 residues.

The chain is built from TRBV6-2 or TRBV6-3 and TRBJ2-3; TRBD2 aligns across 11 bases. The V gene's germline CDR1 is MNHEY and CDR2 SVGEGT. With V trimmed by 0 bases and J by 4 bases, 6 bases remained unmatched. The CDR3 covers 17 residues. CDR3 nucleotides: TGTGCCAGCAGTTACTCGCCTAGCGGGGGGTCGGCAGATACGCAGTATTTT. Translation gives CASSYSPSGGSADTQYF.

The rearrangement links TRBV18 to TRBJ2-2; 9 positions match TRBD1. The CDR3 runs to 15 residues. V shed 1 base, J shed 4 bases, and the junction held 1 base outside the gene matches. In germline, CDR1 is KGHSH, CDR2 LQKENI. CDR3: CASSPQTGGTGELFF. DNA of the CDR3: TGTGCCAGCTCACCACAGACAGGGGGCACCGGGGAGCTGTTTTTT.

V and J are TRBV19 and TRBJ1-5, with D tentatively TRBD1 (5 bases). Germline V gene data show CDR1 as LNHDA and CDR2 as SQIVND (reference sequence). CDR3 length: 13 residues. With 5 bases removed from V and 3 bases from J, the gap between germline ends came to 8 bases. The chain's CDR3 is CASSLQANQPQHF. The CDR3 coding sequence is TGTGCCAGTAGTTTACAGGCCAATCAGCCCCAGCATTTT.

This sequence joins TRBV6-5 and TRBJ2-7; D is uncertain. The CDR3 extends over 12 amino acids. The V end lost 6 bases, the J end lost 2 bases, and 8 bases lay between the germline ends. Looked up from germline, CDR1 is MNHEY and CDR2 is SVGAGI. This CDR3 reads CASSSTAYEQYF. The CDR3 nucleotides read TGTGCCAGCAGCTCCACGGCCTACGAGCAGTACTTC.

V is TRBV30 and J is TRBJ1-2; a possible D gene is TRBD1 (6 bases). The length of the CDR3 is 13 residues. In germline, CDR1 is GTSNPN, CDR2 SVGIG (reference sequence). Trimming removed 2 bases from V and 6 bases from J, with 13 bases in between. CDR3 nucleotides: TGTGCCTGGAGTTTAGGGGGAGCGGATGGCTACACCTTC. This translates into CAWSLGGADGYTF.

The rearrangement links TRBV6-1 to TRBJ1-6; 10 positions match TRBD1. The V gene's germline CDR1 is MNHNS and CDR2 SASEGT. The CDR3 consists of 19 residues. Germline trimming cut 1 base from V and 3 bases from J; bases unmatched to any gene: 9. This chain's CDR3 is CASSEVGGTGASYNSPLHF. The DNA for the CDR3 is TGTGCCAGCAGTGAAGTAGGAGGGACAGGGGCTAGCTATAATTCACCCCTCCACTTT.

The rearrangement uses TRBV2 and TRBJ1-1; TRBD1 agrees at 10 bases. Germline values: CDR1 SNHLY, CDR2 FYNNEI. The CDR3 runs 14 residues. V shed 6 bases, J shed 3 bases, and the junction held 4 bases outside the gene matches. The CDR3 loop is CASSRGTGDTEAFF. The CDR3 DNA sequence: TGTGCCAGCAGCCGAGGGACAGGGGACACTGAAGCTTTCTTT.

The chain couples TRBV24-1 to TRBJ1-1, with 7 bases aligning to TRBD1. The ends lost 8 bases at V and 2 bases at J; junction bases unmatched: 13. The germline V gene encodes CDR1 KGHDR and CDR2 SFDVKD. The CDR3 is made up of 16 amino acids. CDR3 nucleotides: TGTGCCACCACTCGAACCCTGGGACAGTTAAACACTGAAGCTTTCTTT. Its protein is CATTRTLGQLNTEAFF.

This chain joins TRBV24-1 and TRBJ2-1; D perhaps matches TRBD2 (5 bases). The CDR3 is 14 residues long. Trimming removed 7 bases at V and 3 bases at J, with 12 bases between. In germline, CDR1 is KGHDR, CDR2 SFDVKD. The CDR3 DNA is TGTGCCACCAGCGAGGGTCTTGGCTACAATGAGCAGTTCTTC. This encodes CATSEGLGYNEQFF.

This clone was detected only once. This chain uses TRBV19 with TRBJ1-1; D possibly corresponds to TRBD1 (5 bases). Germline CDR1 and CDR2: LNHDA and SQIVND (reference sequence). The CDR3 is made up of 13 amino acids. The V end was cut by 10 bases, the J end by 5 bases, with 17 bases between. The CDR3 coding sequence is TGTGCCACTAAATTCCGGGCAGGGACTGAAGCTTTCTTT. It specifies CATKFRAGTEAFF.

This clone has only a few counts. J is TRBJ1-2 and V is TRBV5-1; tentatively, D is TRBD1 (5 bases). The CDR3 has 15 residues. The V end lost 9 bases, the J end lost 6 bases, and 24 bases lay between the germline ends. Germline loops: CDR1 SGHRS, CDR2 YFSETQ. CDR3 DNA sequence: TGCGCCACACGTCCAGGGAGGGGATTTTTGGATGGCTACACCTTC. It yields the protein CATRPGRGFLDGYTF.

The chain joins TRBV6-5 to TRBJ1-6; 7 positions match TRBD1. Germline V gives CDR1 MNHEY, CDR2 SVGAGI. J gave up 8 bases and V 8 bases, and 9 bases lay outside the gene matches. This CDR3 spans 14 amino acids. DNA of the CDR3: TGTGCCAGCCGAATAGACAGGGCGGATTCACCCCTCCACTTT. This gives the protein CASRIDRADSPLHF.

The chain is built from TRBV6-5 and TRBJ2-1; D possibly corresponds to TRBD1 (5 bases). Trimming cost V 3 bases and J 7 bases, with 16 bases left between them. The germline gives CDR1 MNHEY, CDR2 SVGAGI. CDR3 length equals 15 residues. The CDR3 protein is CASSYGASSKNEQFF. DNA for the CDR3: TGTGCCAGCAGTTATGGGGCTAGTTCTAAGAATGAGCAGTTCTTC.

The chain joins TRBV5-1 to TRBJ1-1; 7 nucleotides line up with TRBD1. This CDR3 has 15 amino acids. CDR1 and CDR2 from the germline V gene are SGHRS and YFSETQ. After removal of 6 bases from V and 3 bases from J, the junction contained 11 bases not matched to a gene. CDR3 protein: CASTATGMRDTEAFF. The DNA for the CDR3 is TGCGCCAGCACCGCGACAGGGATGAGGGACACTGAAGCTTTCTTT.

This rearrangement joins TRBV4-1 to TRBJ1-1; 9 bases line up with TRBD1. Germline V gene data show CDR1 as MGHRA and CDR2 as YSYEKL. Trimming cost V 3 bases and J 4 bases; bases outside gene matches: 6. This CDR3 comprises 15 residues. The CDR3 reads CASSQEGQGGTEAFF. The DNA for the CDR3 is TGCGCCAGCAGCCAGGAGGGACAGGGCGGCACTGAAGCTTTCTTT.

The chain joins TRBV28 to TRBJ1-2; TRBD1 matches 7 bases. Germline V gives CDR1 MDHEN, CDR2 SYDVKM. The CDR3 has 13 residues. Trimming at V came to 6 bases and at J to 2 bases, leaving 3 bases not matched to a gene. CDR3 sequence reads: CASSGDRNYGYTF. The CDR3 DNA reads TGTGCCAGCAGCGGGGACAGAAACTATGGCTACACCTTC.

This clone was counted once. V and J are TRBV9 and TRBJ1-4; 7 bases are a match to TRBD1. Germline CDR1 SGDLS, CDR2 YYNGEE. V lost 0 bases and J lost 5; bases outside the gene matches: 4. The CDR3 sequence is 15 residues long. CDR3 sequence reads: CASSVGQGRNEKLFF. The CDR3 DNA is TGTGCCAGCAGCGTAGGACAGGGAAGAAATGAAAAACTGTTTTTT.

The chain employs TRBV7-2 and TRBJ2-2, with TRBD2 matching 12 bases. The germline V gene encodes CDR1 SGHTA and CDR2 FQGNSA. The CDR3 is 19 residues long. Germline trimming cut 0 bases from V and 7 bases from J; bases unmatched to any gene: 12. The CDR3: CASSLAGPSSGGANGELFF. CDR3 bases: TGTGCCAGCAGCTTAGCCGGCCCCTCTAGCGGGGGGGCCAACGGGGAGCTGTTTTTT. The full variable domain, rest sourced from reference TRBV7-2 and TRBJ2-2, is GAGVSQSPSNKVTEKGKDVELRCDPISGHTALYWYRQSLGQGLEFLIYFQGNSAPDKSGLPSDRFSAERTGGSVSTLTIQRTQQEDSAVYLCASSLAGPSSGGANGELFFGEGSRLTVL.